This T cell receptor beta chain was captured by sequencing in a study of beta chain features in type 1 diabetes. The study, taken as a whole, reports: Shortening of TCRB CDR3s, moderate but significant, appeared in all four CD4+ subsets of Type 1 diabetes patients.

As to this clone: Antigen unknown.

Reverse transcription of all isolated RNA meant that expressed TCRB transcripts were sequenced. The data were produced by immunoSEQ multiplex PCR, yet TCRdb's version contains in-frame clones alone and is incomplete. In the table there are some 660,000 clones, roughly an eighth of which are singletons. This TCR was recovered from a young man with type 1 diabetes. The sequenced sample was naive CD4+ T cells from blood.

In DNA form, the CDR3 reads TGTGCCAGCTGCGTGGGACGGACGTGGCTCGAGCAGTACTTC. This codes for CASCVGRTWLEQYF. The rearrangement joins TRBV2 to TRBJ2-7; D may match TRBD1 or TRBD2 (5 bases each). V was cut by 8 bases and J by 6 bases, with 20 bases left in between. Germline V CDR1 and CDR2: SNHLY, FYNNEI. The CDR3 covers 14 residues.